The next 17 T cell receptor beta chains were all read from a single sample in a study of blood T cell repertoires in COVID-19. Generated by immunoSEQ multiplex PCR, the TCRdb table keeps only in-frame clones and is missing some. The sample includes about 240,000 clones, 82% of them seen just once. Material: peripheral blood. These receptors were collected from a woman aged 60-75 years with active or convalescent COVID-19.

This clone has only one observation. The gene calls are TRBV7-3 and TRBJ2-2; D might be TRBD2 (6 bases). The CDR3 is made up of 16 amino acids. V lost 4 bases, J lost 2 bases, and 14 bases lay in between. CDR1 is SGHTA and CDR2 is FQGTGA in the germline V gene. In DNA, the CDR3 is TGTGCCAGCAGCTCTGGGGGGACCAGCAACACCGGGGAGCTGTTTTTT. This translates into CASSSGGTSNTGELFF.

This clone was detected only a few times. The chain couples TRBV4-3 to TRBJ2-7; 8 nucleotides align to TRBD1. Germline loops: CDR1 LGHNA, CDR2 YSLEER. V gave up 3 bases and J gave up 7 bases; unmatched junction bases: 8. This CDR3 is built from 14 residues. The CDR3 loop is CASSHRQGSWEQYF. The CDR3 bases are TGCGCCAGCAGCCACCGACAGGGGTCGTGGGAGCAGTACTTC.

This chain connects TRBV27 to TRBJ2-5; D might be TRBD1 (5 bases). The CDR3 totals 17 residues. Trimming pared 4 bases from V and 6 bases from J, leaving 24 bases between. Germline values: CDR1 MNHEY, CDR2 SMNVEV (reference sequence). CDR3 bases: TGTGCCAGCAGTTCCCCCACCAGGACCGGAAAGGGGCAGACCCAGTACTTC. Protein: CASSSPTRTGKGQTQYF.

The CDR3 sequence is CASKITGDMNTEAFF. The CDR3 DNA sequence: TGTGCCAGCAAGATCACAGGGGACATGAACACTGAAGCTTTCTTT. V gene TRBV2 combines with J gene TRBJ1-1; 7 positions agree with TRBD1. This CDR3 is 15 amino acids long. V shed 7 bases, J shed 0 bases, and the junction held 8 bases outside the gene matches. Germline CDR1 is SNHLY and CDR2 is FYNNEI.

The chain recombines TRBV7-7 with TRBJ2-5, with 7 bases aligning to TRBD1. CDR3 size: 14 residues. V shed 4 bases and J 1 base; nucleotides not matched to a gene: 3. Germline CDR1 SSHAT, CDR2 FNYEAQ (reference sequence). As DNA, the CDR3 is TGTGCCAGCAGCTCGGGACAGTCCCAAGAGACCCAGTACTTC. This translates into CASSSGQSQETQYF.

The CDR3 sequence: CASSIGTGVGKSYNEQFF. CDR3 coding DNA: TGTGCCAGTAGTATAGGGACAGGGGTAGGTAAGTCCTACAATGAGCAGTTCTTC. V and J are TRBV19 and TRBJ2-1, with 9 nucleotides matching TRBD1. The CDR3 sequence is 18 residues long. Trimming at V came to 1 base and at J to 1 base, leaving 8 bases not matched to a gene. Germline CDR1 is LNHDA and CDR2 is SQIVND (reference sequence).

This clone was counted a few times. The V call is TRBV6-2 or TRBV6-3, the J call TRBJ1-3, with D perhaps TRBD1 (6 bases). Trimming pared 2 bases from V and 2 bases from J, leaving 16 bases between. The CDR3 is made up of 17 amino acids. Germline loops: CDR1 MNHEY, CDR2 SVGEGT. The CDR3 loop reads CASSYRDGQLPGNTIYF. The CDR3 nucleotides are TGTGCCAGCAGTTACCGGGATGGACAGTTACCTGGAAACACCATATATTTT.

This clone was counted many times. The chain employs TRBV6-1 and TRBJ1-2, with D perhaps matching TRBD1 (6 bases). Germline V gene sequence: CDR1 MNHNS, CDR2 SASEGT. The CDR3 covers 14 residues. The V end was cut by 1 base, the J end by 4 bases, with 10 bases between. The CDR3 DNA is TGTGCCAGCAGTGAAGGGGACACACCCTATGGCTACACCTTC. It codes for CASSEGDTPYGYTF.

The chain links TRBV18 to TRBJ2-2, with a possible D match to TRBD1 (6 bases). The CDR3 extends over 16 amino acids. The germline V gene has CDR1 KGHSH and CDR2 LQKENI. The V end lost 4 bases, the J end lost 4 bases, and 16 bases lay between the germline ends. CDR3 loop: CASSREQGPSTGELFF. Written as DNA, the CDR3 is TGTGCCAGCTCACGGGAACAGGGACCCTCCACCGGGGAGCTGTTTTTT. Complete variable domain (other parts from reference TRBV18 and TRBJ2-2): NAGVMQNPRHLVRRRGQEARLRCSPMKGHSHVYWYRQLPEEGLKFMVYLQKENIIDESGMPKERFSAEFPKEGPSILRIQQVVRGDSAAYFCASSREQGPSTGELFFGEGSRLTVL.

This rearrangement joins TRBV4-1 to TRBJ2-7; 7 nucleotides align to TRBD1. CDR1 and CDR2 from the germline V gene are MGHRA and YSYEKL. Trimming cost V 1 base and J 2 bases; bases outside gene matches: 5. This CDR3 has 15 residues. CDR3 protein: CASSQGRQGPYEQYF. For the CDR3, the DNA is TGCGCCAGCAGCCAAGGGAGACAGGGCCCCTACGAGCAGTACTTC.

The chain recombines TRBV12-3 or TRBV12-4 with TRBJ1-1; D may be TRBD1 (5 bases). Trimming removed 2 bases at V and 11 bases at J, with 15 bases between. This CDR3 region has 13 residues. The CDR3 region is CASSLQTGGEAFF. CDR3 nucleotides: TGTGCCAGCAGTTTACAAACCGGGGGAGAGGCTTTCTTT.

This rearrangement joins TRBV6-6 to TRBJ1-6, with D possibly TRBD1 on 5 matching bases. Germline loops: CDR1 MNHNY, CDR2 SVGAGI (reference sequence). This CDR3 has 16 amino acids. V was cut by 7 bases and J by 9 bases, with 22 bases left in between. CDR3 DNA sequence: TGTGCCAGCACCCAAGCCGGTTCAGGAACAGGTTCACCCCTCCACTTT. It is translated as CASTQAGSGTGSPLHF.

This chain links TRBV6-5 with TRBJ1-2, with a weak D call TRBD1 (6 bases). CDR1 and CDR2 (germline): MNHEY, SVGAGI. V lost 2 bases to trimming and J lost 7 bases, with 11 bases between them. The CDR3 has 13 amino acids. The DNA of the CDR3 is TGTGCCAGCAGTTACGGGGGGGCGCGTGGCTACACCTTC. As protein: CASSYGGARGYTF.

The rearrangement links TRBV2 to TRBJ2-4; perhaps TRBD2 as D (5 bases). Germline V gene sequence: CDR1 SNHLY, CDR2 FYNNEI. With 3 bases removed from V and 0 bases from J, the gap between germline ends came to 15 bases. The CDR3 contains 17 residues. The CDR3 nucleotides are TGTGCCAGCAGTGAGAGTACGGGAATCATAGCCAAAAACATTCAGTACTTC. Protein product: CASSESTGIIAKNIQYF. The full variable domain, with the rest looked up from reference TRBV2 and TRBJ2-4, is EPEVTQTPSHQVTQMGQEVILRCVPISNHLYFYWYRQILGQKVEFLVSFYNNEISEKSEIFDDQFSVERPDGSNFTLKIRSTKLEDSAMYFCASSESTGIIAKNIQYFGAGTRLSVL.

V gene TRBV19 combines with J gene TRBJ1-3; D call uncertain. The CDR3 is made up of 15 amino acids. CDR1 and CDR2 from the germline V gene are LNHDA and SQIVND (reference sequence). V was cut by 10 bases and J by 2 bases, with 18 bases left in between. In DNA, the CDR3 is TGTGCCACCGAGCTTCGTGGTAGAGCTGGAAACACCATATATTTT. This codes for CATELRGRAGNTIYF. The entire variable domain, with the rest obtained from reference TRBV19 and TRBJ1-3, is as follows: DGGITQSPKYLFRKEGQNVTLSCEQNLNHDAMYWYRQDPGQGLRLIYYSQIVNDFQKGDIAEGYSVSREKKESFPLTVTSAQKNPTAFYLCATELRGRAGNTIYFGEGSWLTVV.

In DNA form, the CDR3 reads TGTGCCAGCAGTTCGTTGGACAGGGGGCGTTTGTATGGCTACACCTTC. As protein: CASSSLDRGRLYGYTF. The chain combines TRBV27 with TRBJ1-2; TRBD1 aligns across 11 bases. Germline CDR1 and CDR2: MNHEY and SMNVEV (reference sequence). The CDR3 consists of 16 residues. Trimming removed 4 bases from V and 5 bases from J; junction bases left unmatched: 9.

This clone came up once. The chain employs TRBV7-9 and TRBJ1-5; D is possibly TRBD1 (6 bases). The CDR3 is made up of 16 amino acids. The V end was cut by 5 bases, the J end by 2 bases, with 16 bases between. The germline V gene has CDR1 SEHNR and CDR2 FQNEAQ (reference sequence). CDR3 nucleotide sequence: TGTGCCAGCAGCCGATGGACAGCGAACGGCAATCAGCCCCAGCATTTT. It specifies CASSRWTANGNQPQHF.